Below, 9 T cell receptor beta chains from the same sample are listed, as sequenced in a study of T cell repertoires in cytomegalovirus infection. Using its own MiXCR run on the reads, TCRdb lists one record per CDR3 protein. The sample contains approximately 160,000 distinct CDR3 sequences, 15% to 20% of which appear only once. The sequenced material came from CD8+ T cells from PBMCs. The receptors come from a human donor in good health (CMV status not recorded). Some clones in this sample may be carry-over from other donors' samples.

The chain is built from TRBV7-6 and TRBJ2-7; D unclear. V was clipped by 5 bases and J by 2 bases, with 10 bases between them. Germline V gene sequence: CDR1 SGHVS, CDR2 FNYEAQ. The CDR3 sequence is 13 residues long. CDR3 coding DNA: TGTGCCAGCAGCCACGGACGGGCCTACGAGCAGTACTTC. Encoded protein: CASSHGRAYEQYF.

In this sample, this clonotype turned up a few times. The rearrangement links TRBV6-5 to TRBJ2-7; 7 positions match TRBD1. V lost 2 bases, J lost 5 bases, and 9 bases stayed unmatched. CDR1 is MNHEY and CDR2 is SVGAGI in the germline V gene. The CDR3 covers 15 residues. The CDR3 region is CASSYEKQGSHEQYF. The CDR3 DNA sequence: TGTGCCAGCAGTTACGAAAAACAGGGGTCCCACGAGCAGTACTTC.

This clonotype was found a few times. V is TRBV2 and J is TRBJ2-7; TRBD1 matches at 9 bases. The CDR3 sequence is 16 residues long. From germline, CDR1 is SNHLY and CDR2 FYNNEI. Losses at the gene ends were 1 base for V and 3 bases for J; bases not matched to a gene: 7. The DNA for the CDR3 is TGTGCCAGCAGTGAAGTAGGGACAGGGATAGGCTACGAGCAGTACTTC. Its translation: CASSEVGTGIGYEQYF.

This rearrangement joins TRBV28 to TRBJ2-1; 9 bases map to TRBD2. With 2 bases clipped from V and 6 bases from J, the junction kept 5 bases outside the gene matches. The CDR3 has 15 residues. CDR1 and CDR2 (germline): MDHEN, SYDVKM. The CDR3 loop is CASSLGTSLLNEQFF. CDR3 nucleotides: TGTGCCAGCAGTTTAGGGACTAGCTTGCTCAATGAGCAGTTCTTC.

The chain is built from TRBV7-6 and TRBJ2-7, with 9 bases fitting TRBD1. Germline V CDR1 and CDR2: SGHVS, FNYEAQ. This CDR3 contains 14 residues. V shed 0 bases and J 3 bases; nucleotides not matched to a gene: 0. CDR3 bases: TGTGCCAGCAGCTTAGCGGACAGGGGCTACGAGCAGTACTTC. Its translation is CASSLADRGYEQYF. Based on the CDR3 plus reference TRBV7-6 and TRBJ2-7, the full variable domain is GAGVSQSPRYKVTKRGQDVALRCDPISGHVSLYWYRQALGQGPEFLTYFNYEAQQDKSGLPNDRFSAERPEGSISTLTIQRTEQRDSAMYRCASSLADRGYEQYFGPGTRLTVT.

This clonotype was observed a handful of times. The chain recombines TRBV7-9 with TRBJ2-7, with D possibly being TRBD1 (5 bases). The V end lost 5 bases, the J end lost 1 base, and 15 bases lay between the germline ends. Germline V gene sequence: CDR1 SEHNR, CDR2 FQNEAQ (reference sequence). The CDR3 runs 15 residues. Here the CDR3 DNA reads TGTGCCAGCAGCCCCCCATCAGGGCCGTCCTACGAGCAGTACTTC. Amino acid sequence: CASSPPSGPSYEQYF. Based on the CDR3 plus reference TRBV7-9 and TRBJ2-7, the full variable domain is DTGVSQNPRHKITKRGQNVTFRCDPISEHNRLYWYRQTLGQGPEFLTYFQNEAQLEKSRLLSDRFSAERPKGSFSTLEIQRTEQGDSAMYLCASSPPSGPSYEQYFGPGTRLTVT.

This clonotype was recorded many times. The V call is TRBV28, the J call TRBJ2-2, with TRBD2 identical over 9 bases. CDR1 is MDHEN and CDR2 is SYDVKM in the germline V gene. V dropped 6 bases and J dropped 5; count of bases not matched to a gene: 10. CDR3 length equals 16 residues. Here the CDR3 DNA reads TGTGCCAGCAGCTCCCGCCGGGCGGGGGGGACCGGGGAGCTGTTTTTT. This encodes CASSSRRAGGTGELFF.

This clonotype was counted only a few times. V gene TRBV14 combines with J gene TRBJ1-3, with D unresolved. CDR1 and CDR2 from the germline V gene are SGHDN and FVKESK. V shed 4 bases and J shed 0 bases, with 7 bases lying between them. The CDR3 length is 14 residues. CDR3 sequence (DNA): TGTGCCAGCAGCCCCTTCTACTCTGGAAACACCATATATTTT. This codes for CASSPFYSGNTIYF.

This clonotype was counted between two and nine times. This chain joins TRBV7-2 and TRBJ2-1; the match to TRBD1 covers 7 bases. The length of the CDR3 is 15 residues. V shed 1 base, J shed 2 bases, and the junction held 2 bases outside the gene matches. The V gene's germline CDR1 is SGHTA and CDR2 FQGNSA. CDR3 amino acids: CASSLDRGPYNEQFF. The CDR3 nucleotides read TGTGCCAGCAGCTTAGACAGGGGCCCCTACAATGAGCAGTTCTTC.